This is a list of T cell receptor beta chains from one sample in a study of T cells in Graves' hyperthyroidism and ophthalmopathy. TCRdb independently ran MiXCR on the multiplex PCR reads; one entry per CDR3 protein. The data show about 570,000 distinct CDR3 sequences, 14% seen once. The sequencing input was blood. The receptors come from a woman aged 40-49 years with Graves' hyperthyroidism. CDR3s include the opening cysteine and the closing phenylalanine or tryptophan. The D gene is left open where the match is weak. A clone size is listed for some rows: how often the clone was seen (once, few, many), or a class if it is expanded.

length,V,size,D,J,DNA,CDR3
15,TRBV3-1,-,-,TRBJ1-6,TGTGCCAGCAGCGCGGACAGCTCCTATAATTCACCCCTCCACTTT,CASSADSSYNSPLHF
15,TRBV29-1,-,-,TRBJ1-2,TGCAGCGTTGGGGGGGACGCCTATTTTAACTATGGCTACACCTTC,CSVGGDAYFNYGYTF
13,TRBV10-3,few,-,TRBJ2-7,TGTGCCATCAGGAAAGACTCGAACTACGAGCAGTACTTC,CAIRKDSNYEQYF
15,TRBV6-1,many,-,TRBJ2-2,TGTGCCAGCATAGAATACCAAGCGAACACCGGGGAGCTGTTTTTT,CASIEYQANTGELFF
14,TRBV5-1,few,TRBD1,TRBJ1-2,TGCGCCAGCAGCTTGGCGGACAGGCGTAGCGGCTACACCTTC,CASSLADRRSGYTF
16,TRBV6-1,-,TRBD1,TRBJ1-2,TGTGCCAGCAGAGACGGGACAGGGGGCAGTCGGCGGGGCTACACCTTC,CASRDGTGGSRRGYTF
17,TRBV10-2,-,-,TRBJ1-3,TGCGCCAGCAGTGTCACTCTACAGGTGGGGAGAGGAAACACCATATATTTT,CASSVTLQVGRGNTIYF
17,TRBV20-1,few,-,TRBJ2-7,TGCAGTGCTAGAGATCGGCAGGGGGGACCGGTCCTAGGGGAGCAGTACTTC,CSARDRQGGPVLGEQYF
14,TRBV28,-,-,TRBJ2-7,TGTGCCAGCAGCCCTGGACAGCGTATCCACGAGCAGTACTTC,CASSPGQRIHEQYF
14,TRBV20-1,many,TRBD2,TRBJ2-1,TGCAGTGCTAGACTAGCGGGAGGGCCCAATGAGCAGTTCTTC,CSARLAGGPNEQFF
18,TRBV15,-,-,TRBJ2-7,TGTGCCACCAGCAGAGAGGGGGGGCTAGCGGATTGGACCTACGAGCAGTACTTC,CATSREGGLADWTYEQYF
16,TRBV6-1,few,-,TRBJ1-5,TGTGCCAGCAGTGAAGGGGGAGGGGTTTGGAATCAGCCCCAGCATTTT,CASSEGGGVWNQPQHF
16,TRBV28,many,TRBD1,TRBJ2-7,TGTGCCAGCCTATCATATTTTAGGACAGGGGACTCCGAGCAGTACTTC,CASLSYFRTGDSEQYF
13,TRBV28,few,-,TRBJ1-1,TGTGCCAGCAGTTTCGCCGACGGCACTGAAGCTTTCTTT,CASSFADGTEAFF
17,TRBV12-3/TRBV12-4,-,TRBD2,TRBJ2-5,TGTGCCAGCAGTACAACGAGCGGGATTGGGTTTTCTGAGACCCAGTACTTC,CASSTTSGIGFSETQYF
15,TRBV12-3/TRBV12-4,many,TRBD2,TRBJ2-1,TGTGCCAGCAATCCGTACAGCGGGATTTCAAATGAGCAGTTCTTC,CASNPYSGISNEQFF
13,TRBV12-3/TRBV12-4,many,-,TRBJ1-6,TGTGCCATTGGACGGGGTTCCAATTCACCCCTCCACTTT,CAIGRGSNSPLHF
17,TRBV27,-,TRBD2,TRBJ2-4,TGTGCCAGCAGTGCCGGGACTAGCGGGAGGGCCAAAAACATTCAGTACTTC,CASSAGTSGRAKNIQYF
17,TRBV11-2,-,TRBD1,TRBJ2-7,TGTGCCAGCAGCTTCAGGGGGCGAGTTATCGGGGCTTACGAGCAGTACTTC,CASSFRGRVIGAYEQYF
12,TRBV19,-,-,TRBJ1-1,TGTGCCAGTAGTTGGGACGACACTGAAGCTTTCTTT,CASSWDDTEAFF
16,TRBV20-1,few,-,TRBJ2-3,TGCAGTGCTAGAATTAGGCGGCAGACTGGCACAGATACGCAGTATTTT,CSARIRRQTGTDTQYF
13,TRBV19,-,-,TRBJ2-7,TGTGCCACCTCTGCAGTAAGCTCCTACGAGCAGTACTTC,CATSAVSSYEQYF
14,TRBV7-2,few,-,TRBJ2-5,TGTGCCAGCAGCTTATCCCGGGGGAGAAAGACCCAGTACTTC,CASSLSRGRKTQYF
15,TRBV7-8,-,TRBD2,TRBJ2-2,TGTGCCAGCAGCTTGGGACTAGCGGGTTCCGGGGAGCTGTTTTTT,CASSLGLAGSGELFF
14,TRBV24-1,-,-,TRBJ2-7,TGTGCCACCAGTGATCCCGGGGCTCCCTACGAGCAGTACTTC,CATSDPGAPYEQYF
14,TRBV24-1,-,-,TRBJ1-5,TGTGCCACCAGTGACCGGTGGAGCAATCAGCCCCAGCATTTT,CATSDRWSNQPQHF
14,TRBV7-8,-,-,TRBJ1-3,TGTGCCAGCAGCTTAAGTAGCTTTGGAAACACCATATATTTT,CASSLSSFGNTIYF
14,TRBV11-2,many,TRBD2,TRBJ2-7,TGTGCCAGCAGCCCCATAGCGGGGGGCTACGAGCAGTACTTC,CASSPIAGGYEQYF
14,TRBV18,many,TRBD1,TRBJ1-1,TGTGCCAGCTCACCCGATTCAGGGGGTACTGAAGCTTTCTTT,CASSPDSGGTEAFF
14,TRBV19,many,TRBD1,TRBJ1-5,TGTGCCAGTAGTATAGGTACAGGGGATCAGCCCCAGCATTTT,CASSIGTGDQPQHF
15,TRBV28,-,-,TRBJ1-2,TGTGCCAGCAGTCTTCTGATAATCGGGAACTATGGCTACACCTTC,CASSLLIIGNYGYTF
15,TRBV28,-,-,TRBJ1-5,TGTGCCAGCAGTTTCGAGGCAGGGGACAATCAGCCCCAGCATTTT,CASSFEAGDNQPQHF
13,TRBV6-1,few,-,TRBJ1-2,TGTGCCAGCAGCAACGCGGGGGCGCCGGGCTACACCTTC,CASSNAGAPGYTF
13,TRBV7-2,many,-,TRBJ2-3,TGTGCCAGCAGCTTAAACCAGGGGGGTACGCAGTATTTT,CASSLNQGGTQYF
19,TRBV13,few,TRBD2,TRBJ2-7,TGTGCCAGCAGCGGAGGGGGGACTAGCGGGAGTCTTCCCTCGGTCGAGCAGTACTTC,CASSGGGTSGSLPSVEQYF
12,TRBV2,many,-,TRBJ1-2,TGTGCCAGCACCGTGGGGCTTTCTGGCTACACCTTC,CASTVGLSGYTF
14,TRBV3-1,few,TRBD1,TRBJ2-7,TGTGCCAGCAGCTTGGACAGGGACAGACACGAGCAGTACTTC,CASSLDRDRHEQYF
17,TRBV5-1,-,-,TRBJ2-2,TGCGCCAGCAGCTTGGCCGTCGGCCGGTTGAACACCGGGGAGCTGTTTTTT,CASSLAVGRLNTGELFF
17,TRBV7-8,few,TRBD2,TRBJ2-2,TGTGCCAGCAGCTCCCAGACCGGACTAGGGCACACCGGGGAGCTGTTTTTT,CASSSQTGLGHTGELFF
17,TRBV6-5,many,TRBD1,TRBJ2-7,TGTGCCAGCAGTTACTCGACAGGGTCCCACCCTACTTACGAGCAGTACTTC,CASSYSTGSHPTYEQYF
16,TRBV27,many,-,TRBJ1-5,TGTGCCAGCAGTTTAGTTTTCAGGGATAGCAATCAGCCCCAGCATTTT,CASSLVFRDSNQPQHF
13,TRBV24-1,-,-,TRBJ1-1,TGTGCCACCAGTGATGGGGCCACGGGGGGAGCTTTCTTT,CATSDGATGGAFF
16,TRBV18,many,TRBD1,TRBJ2-7,TGTGCCAGCTCGCCCTACGGACAGGAGCCCTCCTACGAGCAGTACTTC,CASSPYGQEPSYEQYF
15,TRBV7-2,many,-,TRBJ1-5,TGTGCCAGCAGCTTAGCGCCAGGGAGTGGTCAGCCCCAGCATTTT,CASSLAPGSGQPQHF
15,TRBV3-1,few,-,TRBJ1-2,TGTGCCAGCAGCCAAGTCCAGGAAACTAACTATGGCTACACCTTC,CASSQVQETNYGYTF
15,TRBV25-1,few,TRBD1,TRBJ2-7,TGTGCCAGCAGTGGAACCGGGACAGTAACCTACGAGCAGTACTTC,CASSGTGTVTYEQYF
15,TRBV5-1,many,TRBD2,TRBJ2-7,TGCGCCAGCAGCTTGGAGGGCGGGAGGGCCCACGAGCAGTACTTC,CASSLEGGRAHEQYF
13,TRBV29-1,many,-,TRBJ1-1,TGCAGCGTTGAAGAGGGAGCGAATAGGCTAGCTTTCTTT,CSVEEGANRLAFF
15,TRBV27,few,-,TRBJ2-2,TGTGCCAGCAGTCCTCGACTAGTAGGGACCGGGGAGCTGTTTTTT,CASSPRLVGTGELFF
15,TRBV10-1,-,-,TRBJ2-3,TGCGCCAGCAGTTCCACTCGGAATGGCGCAGATACGCAGTATTTT,CASSSTRNGADTQYF
13,TRBV11-2,many,-,TRBJ2-3,TGTGCCAGCAGGGCACTGACAGAGGATACGCAGTATTTT,CASRALTEDTQYF
13,TRBV19,many,-,TRBJ2-1,TGTGCCAGTAGTATCGGTCCTAACAATGAGCAGTTCTTC,CASSIGPNNEQFF
12,TRBV2,many,-,TRBJ1-3,TGTGCCAGCTGGGACCTTGGAAACACCATATATTTT,CASWDLGNTIYF
15,TRBV30,few,-,TRBJ1-5,TGTGCCTGGAGTACGGGGGTGGGGGTCGGTCAGCCCCAGCATTTT,CAWSTGVGVGQPQHF
17,TRBV18,many,TRBD1,TRBJ1-2,TGTGCCAGCTCACCACCGACCCCGGGACAGGATAACTATGGCTACACCTTC,CASSPPTPGQDNYGYTF
16,TRBV7-8,many,-,TRBJ2-3,TGTGCCAGCAGCCCAGCCAGGGCTAAAAGCACAGATACGCAGTATTTT,CASSPARAKSTDTQYF
15,TRBV13,many,-,TRBJ2-7,TGTGCCAGCAGCCAAGGCAGGGGGGGCTCCTACGAGCAGTACTTC,CASSQGRGGSYEQYF
14,TRBV20-1,many,TRBD1,TRBJ2-5,TGCAGTGCTTCGAATCGGGACAGTCAAGAGACCCAGTACTTC,CSASNRDSQETQYF
15,TRBV12-3/TRBV12-4,many,TRBD1,TRBJ2-7,TGTGCCAGCAGTTTATCGGACAGGGGGCCCTACGAGCAGTACTTC,CASSLSDRGPYEQYF
14,TRBV20-1,many,-,TRBJ2-7,TGCAGTGCTAGATGGGTAGGGGGCTCCTACGAGCAGTACTTC,CSARWVGGSYEQYF